This TCR beta chain was captured by sequencing in a study of control samples from healthy donors and cancer patients (TCRdb year 2020). Library preparation employed the immunoSEQ multiplex PCR assay. The clones in this table, taken by TCRdb from immuneACCESS, are in-frame only. Not every clone is retained; where verified, under half of the shortfall comes from an unresolved V gene, and the cause of the rest is unknown. The sample table shows 65,000 to 90,000 clones, and about 87% are seen once. In total, the top ten clones hold roughly 20% of the sample. Counted from cysteine to phenylalanine, this CDR3 has 10 amino acids. The read is trimmed to its CDR3 DNA, 30 bases read in frame from base 1. V is shortened by 6 bases, J by 7 bases, and the region joining them spans 9 bases. Based on the germline V gene (reference sequence), the CDR1 and CDR2 sequences are DFQATT and SNEGSKA. Worth noting for this clone: What antigen it recognizes has not been identified. There are no base qualities to consult, and no much larger clone falls within one base.

The V and J segments used are TRBV20-1 and TRBJ1-2; no confident D gene assignment can be made. Sequenced input: blood. The clonotype originates from a man aged 50-60 years in good health. The DNA sequence is given as TGCAGTGCCCCGGGAAGTGGCTACACCTTC. Its protein is CSAPGSGYTF.